The rows below give T cell receptor beta chains drawn from one sample of a study of regulatory T cells in long-lasting Graves disease. TCRdb redid the calling of the multiplex PCR reads with MiXCR, one entry per CDR3 protein. The data contain hundreds of thousands of distinct CDR3 sequences, 15% to 18% of them seen just once; the ten biggest clones take up 22%. Sequences were derived from peripheral blood mononuclear cells (PBMCs), sampled at new diagnosis, from a patient treated with antithyroid drugs. The receptors were sampled from a female donor with Graves disease. The CDR3 runs from the conserved cysteine through the conserved F or W. Fields, in order: J gene, V gene, D gene, clone size, CDR3 DNA, CDR3 protein. D genes are given only for firm matches. Clone size is not always given. Where it is, it says once, few, many or a class for expanded clones.

j_call: TRBJ1-4; v_call: TRBV5-4; d_call: NA; clone_size: NA; cdr3_nt: TGTGCCAGCGGCCCTACAGGGAGTGGTGAAAAACTGTTTTTT; cdr3_aa: CASGPTGSGEKLFF
j_call: TRBJ1-2; v_call: TRBV28; d_call: TRBD1; clone_size: many; cdr3_nt: TGTGCCAGCAGTGAAGAGGGACAGGGGAGCTATGGCTACACCTTC; cdr3_aa: CASSEEGQGSYGYTF
j_call: TRBJ2-7; v_call: TRBV7-9; d_call: NA; clone_size: many; cdr3_nt: TGTGCCAGCAGCGGCAGTAGCCAGGGCTGGTACTTC; cdr3_aa: CASSGSSQGWYF
j_call: TRBJ2-5; v_call: TRBV6-5; d_call: NA; clone_size: NA; cdr3_nt: TGTGCCAGCAGTTTGGAGGGTCGAATAGCTGAGACCCAGTACTTC; cdr3_aa: CASSLEGRIAETQYF
j_call: TRBJ2-4; v_call: TRBV3-1; d_call: NA; clone_size: many; cdr3_nt: TGTGCCAGCAGCCAACTGGGGCACAAAAACATTCAGTACTTC; cdr3_aa: CASSQLGHKNIQYF
j_call: TRBJ2-5; v_call: TRBV16; d_call: NA; clone_size: NA; cdr3_nt: TGTGCCAGCAGCCAAAGTTCTATTGAGACCCAGTACTTC; cdr3_aa: CASSQSSIETQYF
j_call: TRBJ1-5; v_call: TRBV4-1; d_call: NA; clone_size: many; cdr3_nt: TGCGCCAGCAGCCAAGTCGGTAGTAATCAGCCCCAGCATTTT; cdr3_aa: CASSQVGSNQPQHF
j_call: TRBJ2-7; v_call: TRBV7-2; d_call: NA; clone_size: many; cdr3_nt: TGTGCCAGCAGCGAGCGTAAGCTCTCCTACGAGCAGTACTTC; cdr3_aa: CASSERKLSYEQYF
j_call: TRBJ2-1; v_call: TRBV20-1; d_call: TRBD2; clone_size: many; cdr3_nt: TGCAGTGCTAGAGTCGGGTCGGGGGGTGCACTAGCGGGGGGATCCTACAATGAGCAGTTCTTC; cdr3_aa: CSARVGSGGALAGGSYNEQFF
j_call: TRBJ2-2; v_call: TRBV4-1; d_call: TRBD2; clone_size: many; cdr3_nt: TGCGCCAGCAGCCAAGTGAGGACTAGTAACACCGGGGAGCTGTTTTTT; cdr3_aa: CASSQVRTSNTGELFF
j_call: TRBJ1-5; v_call: TRBV20-1; d_call: NA; clone_size: many; cdr3_nt: TGCAGTGCTAGAGATCCAACTGCCCTTTGGTCGGCAGGGGATCAGCCCCAGCATTTT; cdr3_aa: CSARDPTALWSAGDQPQHF
j_call: TRBJ2-3; v_call: TRBV24-1; d_call: TRBD2; clone_size: few; cdr3_nt: TGTGCCACCAGTGACCACCTAGCGGGTCATGCCACAGATACGCAGTATTTT; cdr3_aa: CATSDHLAGHATDTQYF
j_call: TRBJ2-7; v_call: TRBV12-3/TRBV12-4; d_call: TRBD2; clone_size: many; cdr3_nt: TGTGCCAGCAGTACAAGGACTAGCGGCTCCTACGAGCAGTACTTC; cdr3_aa: CASSTRTSGSYEQYF
j_call: TRBJ1-4; v_call: TRBV11-2; d_call: TRBD1; clone_size: many; cdr3_nt: TGTGCCAGCAGGTTAATTCAGGGGGAGAGCGAAAAACTGTTTTTT; cdr3_aa: CASRLIQGESEKLFF
j_call: TRBJ2-2; v_call: TRBV12-3/TRBV12-4; d_call: NA; clone_size: many; cdr3_nt: TGTGCCAGCAGTTTAGGGACGGTTGCCGGGGAGCTGTTTTTT; cdr3_aa: CASSLGTVAGELFF
j_call: TRBJ2-7; v_call: TRBV6-1; d_call: NA; clone_size: few; cdr3_nt: TGTGCCGCTGGGCCAGGCGGCGGCTACGAGCAGTACTTC; cdr3_aa: CAAGPGGGYEQYF
j_call: TRBJ2-5; v_call: TRBV28; d_call: NA; clone_size: few; cdr3_nt: TGTGCCCACAAGGCGGGGGCAGAGGCACAGACCCAGTACTTC; cdr3_aa: CAHKAGAEAQTQYF
j_call: TRBJ2-3; v_call: TRBV20-1; d_call: TRBD1; clone_size: many; cdr3_nt: TGCAGTGCAACGACAGGGGGCATCACAGATACGCAGTATTTT; cdr3_aa: CSATTGGITDTQYF